Listed below are T cell receptor beta chains from one sample, sequenced in a study of shared clonotypes between healthy human individuals. Some clones are missing from TCRdb's copy, which holds only in-frame ones; the method was immunoSEQ multiplex PCR. Of about 320,000 clones in the sample, roughly 84% are singletons; the top ten hold around 15%. Sequencing input: memory CD8+ T cells sorted from blood. All receptors come from a man aged 18 to 29 in good health. Each CDR3 is given with its conserved first and last residue. Fields, in order: CDR3 protein, CDR3 DNA, V gene, clone size, J gene, D gene. D genes are given only for firm matches. Size is omitted from some rows. Given values are once, few, many or a class for expanded clones.

CDR3aa: CASSYLIQETQYF
CDR3nt: TGTGCCAGCAGCTATCTCATCCAAGAGACCCAGTACTTC
v_gene: TRBV7-9
abundance: .
j_gene: TRBJ2-5
d_gene: .

CDR3aa: CASSSAGTGMQPQHF
CDR3nt: TGTGCCAGCAGCTCCGCGGGGACAGGGATGCAGCCCCAGCATTTT
v_gene: TRBV5-6
abundance: .
j_gene: TRBJ1-5
d_gene: TRBD1

CDR3aa: CASSIGELAGVWNEQFF
CDR3nt: TGTGCCAGTAGTATAGGGGAACTAGCGGGAGTATGGAATGAGCAGTTCTTC
v_gene: TRBV19
abundance: .
j_gene: TRBJ2-1
d_gene: TRBD2

CDR3aa: CASSLALRGTSLPGANVLTF
CDR3nt: TGTGCCAGCAGCTTAGCCTTACGCGGGACTAGCCTCCCTGGGGCCAACGTCCTGACTTTC
v_gene: TRBV13
abundance: .
j_gene: TRBJ2-6
d_gene: TRBD2

CDR3aa: CASSVREGHSEQYF
CDR3nt: TGTGCCAGCAGTGTGCGGGAGGGCCACAGCGAGCAGTACTTC
v_gene: TRBV2
abundance: .
j_gene: TRBJ2-7
d_gene: TRBD2

CDR3aa: CASSYSMGGEAFF
CDR3nt: TGTGCCAGCAGTTACTCGATGGGAGGAGAAGCTTTCTTT
v_gene: TRBV6-6
abundance: few
j_gene: TRBJ1-1
d_gene: .

CDR3aa: CASSLVQGNTEAFF
CDR3nt: TGTGCCAGCAGCTTAGTCCAGGGTAACACTGAAGCTTTCTTT
v_gene: TRBV7-9
abundance: once
j_gene: TRBJ1-1
d_gene: .

CDR3aa: CASSASYGLHEQYF
CDR3nt: TGTGCCAGTAGTGCCTCCTACGGGCTCCACGAGCAGTACTTC
v_gene: TRBV19
abundance: .
j_gene: TRBJ2-7
d_gene: .

CDR3aa: CASIKALRTKSGQLLTF
CDR3nt: TGTGCCAGCATTAAAGCTCTGCGTACAAAGTCGGGCCAACTCCTGACTTTC
v_gene: TRBV5-7
abundance: .
j_gene: TRBJ2-6
d_gene: .

CDR3aa: CASSLANRGPNYGYTF
CDR3nt: TGTGCCAGCAGCTTAGCCAACAGGGGACCAAACTATGGCTACACCTTC
v_gene: TRBV7-9
abundance: .
j_gene: TRBJ1-2
d_gene: TRBD1

CDR3aa: CAISDDRQTSYEQYF
CDR3nt: TGTGCCATCAGTGACGACAGGCAAACATCCTACGAGCAGTACTTC
v_gene: TRBV10-3
abundance: .
j_gene: TRBJ2-7
d_gene: .

CDR3aa: CASSYGQGHQTEAFF
CDR3nt: TGTGCCAGCAGTTACGGACAGGGCCACCAAACGGAAGCTTTCTTT
v_gene: TRBV6-5
abundance: .
j_gene: TRBJ1-1
d_gene: TRBD1

CDR3aa: CASSGVRSPFPNSNQPQHF
CDR3nt: TGTGCCAGCAGTGGAGTCCGGTCCCCCTTCCCTAATAGCAATCAGCCCCAGCATTTT
v_gene: TRBV6-1
abundance: .
j_gene: TRBJ1-5
d_gene: .

CDR3aa: CASSQEPSHGYTF
CDR3nt: TGCGCCAGCAGCCAAGAACCCAGTCATGGCTACACCTTC
v_gene: TRBV4-3
abundance: .
j_gene: TRBJ1-2
d_gene: .

CDR3aa: CASSRLGGPPQDYGYTF
CDR3nt: TGTGCCAGCAGCCGCCTCGGCGGGCCCCCCCAGGACTATGGCTACACCTTC
v_gene: TRBV13
abundance: .
j_gene: TRBJ1-2
d_gene: .

CDR3aa: CASSVGPSPYEQYF
CDR3nt: TGTGCCAGCAGCGTAGGACCGTCCCCCTACGAGCAGTACTTC
v_gene: TRBV9
abundance: .
j_gene: TRBJ2-7
d_gene: .

CDR3aa: CASSYRDRDEKLFF
CDR3nt: TGCGCCAGCAGCTACCGGGACAGGGATGAAAAACTGTTTTTT
v_gene: TRBV4-1
abundance: .
j_gene: TRBJ1-4
d_gene: TRBD1

CDR3aa: CAWSVVMLNTEAFF
CDR3nt: TGTGCCTGGAGTGTAGTCATGTTGAACACTGAAGCTTTCTTT
v_gene: TRBV30
abundance: .
j_gene: TRBJ1-1
d_gene: .

CDR3aa: CASSPSFGGGPNEQFF
CDR3nt: TGTGCCAGCAGCCCCTCGTTCGGGGGGGGCCCGAATGAGCAGTTCTTC
v_gene: TRBV7-9
abundance: .
j_gene: TRBJ2-1
d_gene: TRBD2

CDR3aa: CASSIGVADYGYTF
CDR3nt: TGTGCCAGTAGTATTGGAGTGGCGGACTATGGCTACACCTTC
v_gene: TRBV19
abundance: .
j_gene: TRBJ1-2
d_gene: .

CDR3aa: CASSSGLAGSPYEQYF
CDR3nt: TGTGCCAGCAGTTCCGGACTAGCGGGTTCCCCCTACGAGCAGTACTTC
v_gene: TRBV27
abundance: .
j_gene: TRBJ2-7
d_gene: TRBD2

CDR3aa: CASSLAPGLGAPEQYF
CDR3nt: TGCGCCAGCAGCTTGGCGCCGGGACTAGGGGCCCCCGAGCAGTACTTC
v_gene: TRBV5-1
abundance: .
j_gene: TRBJ2-7
d_gene: TRBD2

CDR3aa: CASKTTGANEQYF
CDR3nt: TGTGCCAGCAAGACGACAGGTGCCAACGAGCAGTACTTC
v_gene: TRBV27
abundance: .
j_gene: TRBJ2-7
d_gene: .

CDR3aa: CASSPPDNSNEKLFF
CDR3nt: TGTGCCAGCAGCCCCCCGGACAACTCTAATGAAAAACTGTTTTTT
v_gene: TRBV7-4
abundance: once
j_gene: TRBJ1-4
d_gene: .

CDR3aa: CASSLLEDRGFSYEQYF
CDR3nt: TGCGCCAGCAGCCTCTTAGAAGACAGGGGTTTTTCCTACGAGCAGTACTTC
v_gene: TRBV4-1
abundance: .
j_gene: TRBJ2-7
d_gene: TRBD1

CDR3aa: CASSSPGRSYNEQFF
CDR3nt: TGTGCCAGCAGCTCGCCGGGTCGCTCCTACAATGAGCAGTTCTTC
v_gene: TRBV7-2
abundance: .
j_gene: TRBJ2-1
d_gene: .

CDR3aa: CASSLEGFGGDQETQYF
CDR3nt: TGTGCCAGCAGCTTAGAAGGTTTCGGGGGGGACCAAGAGACCCAGTACTTC
v_gene: TRBV13
abundance: .
j_gene: TRBJ2-5
d_gene: TRBD2

CDR3aa: CASRPSRDRGFLLGSPLHF
CDR3nt: TGTGCCAGCAGGCCATCACGGGACAGGGGTTTCCTCTTGGGGTCACCCCTCCACTTT
v_gene: TRBV7-9
abundance: .
j_gene: TRBJ1-6
d_gene: TRBD1

CDR3aa: CASSQDLAGAGGPTDTQYF
CDR3nt: TGCGCCAGCAGCCAAGATCTTGCGGGAGCGGGAGGGCCCACAGATACGCAGTATTTT
v_gene: TRBV4-1
abundance: .
j_gene: TRBJ2-3
d_gene: TRBD2

CDR3aa: CASSVAGTGPQETQYF
CDR3nt: TGTGCCAGCAGCGTAGCGGGGACAGGACCCCAAGAGACCCAGTACTTC
v_gene: TRBV9
abundance: .
j_gene: TRBJ2-5
d_gene: TRBD1

CDR3aa: CASSPRVAGGQDTQYF
CDR3nt: TGCGCCAGCAGCCCCCGGGTAGCGGGGGGGCAAGATACGCAGTATTTT
v_gene: TRBV4-1
abundance: .
j_gene: TRBJ2-3
d_gene: TRBD2

CDR3aa: CASSPHYRRSNSPLHF
CDR3nt: TGTGCCAGCTCACCACACTACAGGCGCTCTAATTCACCCCTCCACTTT
v_gene: TRBV18
abundance: .
j_gene: TRBJ1-6
d_gene: .

CDR3aa: CASSVPGNMNTEAFF
CDR3nt: TGTGCCAGCAGCGTACCGGGGAACATGAACACTGAAGCTTTCTTT
v_gene: TRBV9
abundance: .
j_gene: TRBJ1-1
d_gene: .

CDR3aa: CASSQALGFNEQFF
CDR3nt: TGCGCCAGCAGCCAAGCTCTAGGTTTTAATGAGCAGTTCTTC
v_gene: TRBV4-3
abundance: .
j_gene: TRBJ2-1
d_gene: .

CDR3aa: CASSLLAGNEQFF
CDR3nt: TGTGCCAGCAGCTTATTAGCGGGCAATGAGCAGTTCTTC
v_gene: TRBV5-6
abundance: .
j_gene: TRBJ2-1
d_gene: TRBD2

CDR3aa: CASSLISASSEQYF
CDR3nt: TGTGCCAGCAGCTTAATCTCAGCATCCTCCGAGCAGTACTTC
v_gene: TRBV7-9
abundance: .
j_gene: TRBJ2-7
d_gene: .

CDR3aa: CAWSTMTWDRGVPDTQYF
CDR3nt: TGTGCCTGGAGTACCATGACCTGGGACAGGGGGGTTCCCGATACGCAGTATTTT
v_gene: TRBV30
abundance: .
j_gene: TRBJ2-3
d_gene: TRBD1